This TCR beta chain was sequenced during a study of metastatic and nonmetastatic thyroid tumors. The CDR3 length is 15 residues. Germline CDR1 and CDR2: LNHDA and SQIVND (reference sequence). Trimming cost V 4 bases and J 2 bases, with 14 bases left between them. TCRdb re-clonotyped the PCR reads via MiXCR. The table lists around 25,000 clones, roughly 13% of them singletons. All patients reached thyroid surgery having received no treatment beforehand. By frequency in the sample, this clone is medium-sized (0.01 to 0.1%). The receptor's source is a female donor with papillary thyroid cancer or a benign thyroid nodule (not recorded which). Some clones in this sample may be carry-over from other donors' samples. Sequenced input: blood. The chain uses TRBV19 and TRBJ1-2; a weak D match, TRBD1 (6 bases). For the CDR3, the DNA is TGTGCCAGTAGTACGGTGGCAGGGGTAAACTATGGCTACACCTTC. This encodes CASSTVAGVNYGYTF.